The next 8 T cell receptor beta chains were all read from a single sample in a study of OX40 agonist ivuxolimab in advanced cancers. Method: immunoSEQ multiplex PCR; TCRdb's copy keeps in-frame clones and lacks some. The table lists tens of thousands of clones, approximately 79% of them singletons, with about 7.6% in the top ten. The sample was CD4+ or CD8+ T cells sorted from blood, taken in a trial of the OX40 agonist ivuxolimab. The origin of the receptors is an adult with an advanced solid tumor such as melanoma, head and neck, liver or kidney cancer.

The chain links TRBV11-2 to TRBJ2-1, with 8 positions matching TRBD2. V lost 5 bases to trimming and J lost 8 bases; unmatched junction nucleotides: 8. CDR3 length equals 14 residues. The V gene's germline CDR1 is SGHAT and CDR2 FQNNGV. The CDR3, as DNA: TGTGCCAGCAGCACAATGGGACTAGTGTATGAGCAGTTCTTC. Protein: CASSTMGLVYEQFF.

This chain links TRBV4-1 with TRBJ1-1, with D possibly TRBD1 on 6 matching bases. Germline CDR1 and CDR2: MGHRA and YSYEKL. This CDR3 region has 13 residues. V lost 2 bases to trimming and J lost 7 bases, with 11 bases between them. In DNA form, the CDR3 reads TGCGCCAGCAGCCAACAACAGGGAATTGAAGCTTTCTTT. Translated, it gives CASSQQQGIEAFF.

The CDR3 sequence is CASSPRTASGANVLTF. The DNA for the CDR3 is TGTGCCAGCAGCCCCCGAACGGCCTCAGGGGCCAACGTCCTGACTTTC. The J gene is TRBJ2-6, the V gene TRBV7-2; D ambiguous. Trimming took 5 bases from V and 4 from J, leaving 15 bases between them. This CDR3 spans 16 amino acids. From germline, CDR1 is SGHTA and CDR2 FQGNSA.

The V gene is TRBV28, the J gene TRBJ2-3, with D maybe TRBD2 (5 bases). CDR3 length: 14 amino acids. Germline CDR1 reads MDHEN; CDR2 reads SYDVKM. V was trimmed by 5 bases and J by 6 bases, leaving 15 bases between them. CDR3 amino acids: CASSRGLPWDTQYF. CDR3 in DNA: TGTGCCAGCAGTAGAGGACTCCCGTGGGATACGCAGTATTTT.

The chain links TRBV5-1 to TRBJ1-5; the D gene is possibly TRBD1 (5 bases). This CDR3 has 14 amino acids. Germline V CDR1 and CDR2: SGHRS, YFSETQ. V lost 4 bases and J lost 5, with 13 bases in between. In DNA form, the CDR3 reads TGCGCCAGCAGCCTCGACAGTACGGATCAGCCCCAGCATTTT. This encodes CASSLDSTDQPQHF.

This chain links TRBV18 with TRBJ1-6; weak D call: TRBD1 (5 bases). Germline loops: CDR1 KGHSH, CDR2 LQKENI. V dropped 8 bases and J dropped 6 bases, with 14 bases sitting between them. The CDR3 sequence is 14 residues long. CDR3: CASHGTAINSPLHF. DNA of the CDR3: TGTGCCAGCCACGGGACCGCGATTAATTCACCCCTCCACTTT.

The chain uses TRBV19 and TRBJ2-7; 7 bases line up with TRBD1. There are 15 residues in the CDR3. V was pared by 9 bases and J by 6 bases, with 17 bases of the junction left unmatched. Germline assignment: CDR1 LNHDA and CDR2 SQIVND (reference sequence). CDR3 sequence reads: CASQFQTGYPGEQYF. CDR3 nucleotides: TGTGCCAGCCAGTTTCAGACAGGGTACCCTGGCGAGCAGTACTTC.

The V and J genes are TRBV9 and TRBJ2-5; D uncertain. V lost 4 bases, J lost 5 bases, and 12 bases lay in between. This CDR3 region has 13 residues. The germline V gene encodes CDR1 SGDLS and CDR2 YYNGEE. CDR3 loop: CASSSQVGETQYF. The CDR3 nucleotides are TGTGCCAGCAGCTCCCAGGTGGGGGAGACCCAGTACTTC.